These 30 T cell receptor beta chains came from one sample sequenced in a study of blood T cell repertoires in COVID-19. Repertoires were generated with immunoSEQ multiplex PCR, while TCRdb's copy carries only in-frame clones and drops some. The sample lists under 150,000 clones; roughly 86% were seen once. Sequencing used peripheral blood. These TCRs come from a woman aged 45-59 years who had recovered from COVID-19.

V usage is TRBV21-1 and J usage is TRBJ2-7; TRBD2, as called in the table, went unchecked against the DNA. TRBV21-1 is a documented pseudogene. CDR3 length: 15 amino acids. In DNA form, the CDR3 reads TGTGCCAGCAGCAAAGTACGACTAGCGGGAGACGAGCAGTACTTC. Its translation is CASSKVRLAGDEQYF.

The chain's CDR3 is CASGGGVGRQETQYF. The DNA for the CDR3 is TGCGCCAGCGGGGGAGGGGTAGGGAGACAAGAGACCCAGTACTTC. The chain has TRBV5-1 and TRBJ2-5; TRBD2 matches at 7 bases. V dropped 7 bases and J dropped 2; count of bases not matched to a gene: 11. The CDR3 runs 15 residues. Germline V lookup: CDR1 SGHRS, CDR2 YFSETQ.

V gene TRBV5-1 combines with J gene TRBJ1-2; no clear D gene. Trimming removed 4 bases at V and 4 bases at J, with 8 bases between. CDR3 length: 12 amino acids. The germline V gene has CDR1 SGHRS and CDR2 YFSETQ. The CDR3 nucleotides are TGCGCCAGCAGCGCGGACTTCTATGGCTACACCTTC. This encodes CASSADFYGYTF. Combining the CDR3 with reference TRBV5-1 and TRBJ1-2 gives the whole variable domain KAGVTQTPRYLIKTRGQQVTLSCSPISGHRSVSWYQQTPGQGLQFLFEYFSETQRNKGNFPGRFSGRQFSNSRSEMNVSTLELGDSALYLCASSADFYGYTFGSGTRLTVV.

J is TRBJ2-3 and V is TRBV19; TRBD2 matches 8 bases. The V gene end was trimmed by 3 bases and the J gene end by 6 bases; junction bases not matched to a gene: 11. Per the germline V gene, CDR1 is LNHDA and CDR2 is SQIVND (reference sequence). CDR3 length equals 16 residues. The CDR3 sequence: CASSIATRGGMDTQYF. The CDR3 coding sequence is TGTGCCAGTAGTATCGCTACCCGGGGGGGGATGGATACGCAGTATTTT.

V is TRBV5-1 and J is TRBJ2-7; tentatively, D is TRBD2 (6 bases). CDR1 and CDR2 (germline): SGHRS, YFSETQ. This CDR3 has 15 amino acids. The germline V and J ends were trimmed by 0 bases and 4 bases, with 14 bases remaining between them. In DNA, the CDR3 is TGCGCCAGCAGCTTGGCTTTCGCGGGGCGTTACGAGCAGTACTTC. The encoded protein is CASSLAFAGRYEQYF.

V gene TRBV13 combines with J gene TRBJ2-7; 7 bases fit TRBD1. V was pared by 3 bases and J by 3 bases, with 8 bases of the junction left unmatched. The germline CDR1 and CDR2 sequences are PRHDT and FYEKMQ (reference sequence). The CDR3 contains 15 residues. CDR3 residues: CASSLGDRDVYEQYF. The CDR3 DNA follows: TGTGCCAGCAGCTTGGGTGACAGGGACGTCTACGAGCAGTACTTC.

This rearrangement joins TRBV27 to TRBJ2-5, with D perhaps TRBD1 (5 bases). Germline assignment: CDR1 MNHEY and CDR2 SMNVEV (reference sequence). CDR3 size: 13 residues. Trimming left V 6 bases short and J 1 base short, with 9 bases between. Written as DNA, the CDR3 is TGTGCCAGCAGGGGGCACCTCCAAGAGACCCAGTACTTC. It yields the protein CASRGHLQETQYF.

The chain employs TRBV2 and TRBJ2-1, with 8 bases identical to TRBD2. The CDR3 totals 14 residues. Germline V gene lookup returns CDR1 SNHLY and CDR2 FYNNEI. J gave up 9 bases and V 5 bases, and 9 bases lay outside the gene matches. CDR3 region: CASSPGLVEGEQFF. The DNA for the CDR3 is TGTGCCAGCAGTCCGGGACTAGTTGAGGGTGAGCAGTTCTTC.

The CDR3 loop is CSVSTGGGPDTQYF. CDR3 nucleotides: TGCAGCGTGTCGACAGGGGGCGGGCCGGATACGCAGTATTTT. J is TRBJ2-3 and V is TRBV29-1; 10 bases line up with TRBD1. The germline V gene has CDR1 SQVTM and CDR2 ANQGSEA. This CDR3 spans 14 amino acids. Unmatched junction bases numbered 9, after V lost 6 bases and J lost 6 bases.

The chain is built from TRBV4-2 and TRBJ2-1; 7 positions agree with TRBD1. Per the germline V gene, CDR1 is LGHNA and CDR2 is YNFKEQ. Trimming cost V 1 base and J 9 bases; bases outside gene matches: 6. The CDR3 contains 14 residues. Here the CDR3 reads CASSQGQGEGEQFF. DNA for the CDR3: TGTGCCAGCAGCCAAGGACAGGGCGAGGGTGAGCAGTTCTTC.

This chain joins TRBV5-6 and TRBJ1-5; TRBD1 matches at 8 bases. The CDR3 loop spans 17 amino acids. Germline trimming cut 2 bases from V and 7 bases from J; bases unmatched to any gene: 14. Germline V gene sequence: CDR1 SGHDT, CDR2 YYEEEE. CDR3 protein: CASSFFDLGQGGQPQHF. In DNA, the CDR3 is TGTGCCAGCAGCTTTTTTGATCTCGGACAGGGAGGACAGCCCCAGCATTTT.

A single count supports this clone. The rearrangement joins TRBV4-1 to TRBJ1-2, with 7 bases matching TRBD1. CDR3 length: 14 amino acids. CDR1 MGHRA and CDR2 YSYEKL come from the germline V gene. V shed 4 bases, J shed 2 bases, and the junction held 4 bases outside the gene matches. This CDR3 is CASSLRTGNYGYTF. In nucleotides, the CDR3 is TGCGCCAGCAGCCTACGGACAGGCAACTATGGCTACACCTTC.

The J gene is TRBJ1-5, the V gene TRBV5-8, with D perhaps TRBD1 (6 bases). The CDR3 extends over 11 amino acids. V was clipped by 4 bases and J by 11 bases, with 10 bases between them. Germline CDR1 reads SGHTS; CDR2 reads YDEGEE. The CDR3: CASSLWTAQHF. Written as DNA, the CDR3 is TGTGCCAGCAGCCTATGGACAGCCCAGCATTTT.

This clone was recorded only once. The chain employs TRBV19 and TRBJ1-1; no clear D. The CDR3 loop spans 12 amino acids. CDR1 is LNHDA and CDR2 is SQIVND in the germline V gene (reference sequence). V was clipped by 10 bases and J by 1 base, with 10 bases between them. CDR3 protein: CATGVWNTEAFF. CDR3 nucleotides: TGTGCCACCGGGGTGTGGAACACTGAAGCTTTCTTT.

The chain links TRBV30 to TRBJ1-1; TRBD1 matches 9 bases. CDR3 size: 14 residues. Germline-derived CDR1 and CDR2 are GTSNPN and SVGIG (reference sequence). J gave up 1 base and V 2 bases, and 2 bases lay outside the gene matches. CDR3 region: CAWSLQGANTEAFF. The CDR3, as DNA: TGTGCCTGGAGTCTACAGGGGGCGAACACTGAAGCTTTCTTT.

The genes are TRBV7-6 and TRBJ2-5, with a possible D match to TRBD2 (6 bases). Deletions cut 6 bases from V and 2 bases from J, with 19 bases between. Germline CDR1 and CDR2: SGHVS and FNYEAQ. The CDR3 length is 16 residues. Written as DNA, the CDR3 is TGTGCCAGCAGGGGGGGAATTGCCCCTACACAAGAGACCCAGTACTTC. Translating it yields CASRGGIAPTQETQYF.

The chain carries TRBV6-5 and TRBJ2-1; 10 bases match TRBD1. The CDR3 covers 15 residues. The V segment lost 6 bases and the J segment 7 bases; nucleotides outside the gene matches: 9. Per germline, CDR1 MNHEY and CDR2 SVGAGI. CDR3 in amino acids: CASRTTGGRPNEQFF. The CDR3 nucleotides read TGTGCCAGCAGGACGACAGGGGGCAGGCCTAATGAGCAGTTCTTC.

In DNA form, the CDR3 reads TGTGCCAGCAGTGAAGGGAGGGGCACAACTAATGAAAAACTGTTTTTT. It specifies CASSEGRGTTNEKLFF. The chain employs TRBV6-1 and TRBJ1-4, with D perhaps TRBD1 (5 bases). This CDR3 region has 16 residues. Trimming removed 1 base from V and 0 bases from J, with 9 bases in between. The germline CDR1 and CDR2 sequences are MNHNS and SASEGT.

This chain connects TRBV30 to TRBJ2-1; no firm D call. This CDR3 is 13 amino acids long. CDR1 GTSNPN and CDR2 SVGIG come from the germline V gene (reference sequence). V shed 2 bases and J shed 4 bases, with 9 bases lying between them. The CDR3 DNA reads as TGTGCCTGGAGTCTAGATATTTACAATGAGCAGTTCTTC. This codes for CAWSLDIYNEQFF.

The rearrangement links TRBV7-9 to TRBJ2-6, with 8 positions matching TRBD1. Germline values: CDR1 SEHNR, CDR2 FQNEAQ (reference sequence). The CDR3 runs to 16 residues. The J segment lost 5 bases and the V segment lost 5 bases, leaving 8 bases of the junction unmatched. Here the CDR3 reads CASSNRTGRRANVLTF. As DNA, the CDR3 is TGTGCCAGCAGCAACCGGACAGGGAGGAGGGCCAACGTCCTGACTTTC.

The chain recombines TRBV7-7 with TRBJ2-5; 13 bases are shared with TRBD2. From germline, CDR1 is SSHAT and CDR2 FNYEAQ (reference sequence). V gave up 4 bases and J gave up 7 bases; unmatched junction bases: 6. The CDR3 contains 15 residues. The CDR3 loop is CASSSTSGRAGTQYF. The CDR3 DNA reads TGTGCCAGCAGCTCAACTAGCGGGAGGGCCGGGACCCAGTACTTC.

The genes are TRBV3-1 (or the pseudogene TRBV3-2) and TRBJ1-3; D unresolved. This CDR3 has 15 residues. Trimming removed 2 bases from V and 0 bases from J, with 8 bases in between. Germline V gene data show CDR1 as LGHDT and CDR2 as YNNKEL (reference sequence). CDR3: CASSQPRGSGNTIYF. CDR3 nucleotides: TGTGCCAGCAGCCAACCGAGAGGCTCTGGAAACACCATATATTTT.

This clone appeared once. The chain is built from TRBV7-9 and TRBJ1-2; 9 bases line up with TRBD1. V lost 1 base and J lost 7; bases outside the gene matches: 10. The CDR3 runs 16 residues. The V gene's germline CDR1 is SEHNR and CDR2 FQNEAQ (reference sequence). The CDR3: CASSLDFGTGSGGYTF. Written as DNA, the CDR3 is TGTGCCAGCAGCTTAGATTTTGGGACAGGGAGCGGTGGCTACACCTTC.

There are many counts of this clone. The J gene is TRBJ1-1, the V gene TRBV7-9; TRBD1 might be the D (6 bases). Trimming took 5 bases from V and 10 from J, leaving 23 bases between them. The CDR3 loop spans 15 amino acids. Germline V gives CDR1 SEHNR, CDR2 FQNEAQ (reference sequence). The CDR3 nucleotides are TGTGCCAGCAGCGCCCCGGCGGGGGCGCGTCTTGGAGCTTTCTTT. It is translated as CASSAPAGARLGAFF.

V gene TRBV19 combines with J gene TRBJ1-2; perhaps TRBD1 as D (5 bases). Germline CDR1 LNHDA, CDR2 SQIVND (reference sequence). The CDR3 extends over 17 amino acids. V lost 5 bases and J lost 0, with 19 bases in between. As DNA, the CDR3 is TGTGCCAGTAGTGCCTTCGGCGACAGATCAGCTAACTATGGCTACACCTTC. Translating gives CASSAFGDRSANYGYTF.

The gene calls are TRBV29-1 and TRBJ2-5; D possibly corresponds to TRBD1 (5 bases). This CDR3 has 14 amino acids. From germline, CDR1 is SQVTM and CDR2 ANQGSEA. Trimming removed 4 bases at V and 1 base at J, with 13 bases between. CDR3 residues: CSVALWQGQETQYF. The CDR3 DNA reads TGCAGCGTTGCTCTATGGCAGGGCCAAGAGACCCAGTACTTC.

CDR3 amino acids: CASSYQGTLGGTQYF. CDR3 bases: TGTGCCAGCAGTTACCAAGGGACTCTCGGGGGGACGCAGTATTTT. The J gene is TRBJ2-3, the V gene TRBV6-5; 7 bases match TRBD2. This CDR3 is built from 15 residues. V lost 2 bases, J lost 9 bases, and 11 bases stayed unmatched. CDR1 and CDR2 (germline): MNHEY, SVGAGI.

V is TRBV6-6 and J is TRBJ2-2; unclear D gene. CDR3 length: 14 residues. V gave up 9 bases and J gave up 2 bases, with 13 bases separating them. Germline V gene data show CDR1 as MNHNY and CDR2 as SVGAGI (reference sequence). The DNA for the CDR3 is TGTGCCAGTTCAGGCCCCAGCAACACCGGGGAGCTGTTTTTT. Amino acids: CASSGPSNTGELFF.

The chain links TRBV9 to TRBJ1-3; D not certain. V dropped 5 bases and J dropped 0 bases, with 9 bases sitting between them. Germline CDR1 SGDLS, CDR2 YYNGEE. The CDR3 is 14 amino acids. This CDR3 reads CASSDDTSGNTIYF. The CDR3 region has the DNA TGTGCCAGCAGTGACGACACCTCTGGAAACACCATATATTTT. Filled out from reference TRBV9 and TRBJ1-3, the complete variable domain reads DSGVTQTPKHLITATGQRVTLRCSPRSGDLSVYWYQQSLDQGLQFLIQYYNGEERAKGNILERFSAQQFPDLHSELNLSSLELGDSALYFCASSDDTSGNTIYFGEGSWLTVV.

This chain links TRBV2 with TRBJ2-7, with 7 nucleotides matching TRBD2. This CDR3 comprises 14 residues. Trimming took 2 bases from V and 3 from J; bases not matched to a gene: 4. Germline values: CDR1 SNHLY, CDR2 FYNNEI. CDR3 in amino acids: CASSELAVFYEQYF. As DNA, the CDR3 is TGTGCCAGCAGTGAACTAGCGGTCTTCTACGAGCAGTACTTC.